Listed here are 4 T cell receptor beta chains from one sample, sequenced in a study of vaccination effects on CD4 cells after COVID-19. Before sequencing took place, the ViraFEST assay used viral peptide pools to expand antigen-specific CD4+ T cells. With 10 days of culture completed, CD4+ T cells were isolated. Nucleocapsid antibodies stayed negative before and after vaccination, showing no earlier SARS-CoV-2 infection. The protocol was immunoSEQ multiplex PCR, while the TCRdb copy is restricted to in-frame clones and leaves out a portion. This sample has roughly 63,000 clones, with over 70% found just once. Their antigens are not known. This specimen was CD4+ T cells from PBMCs cultured with SARS-CoV-2 spike peptides, taken before COVID-19 vaccination. These TCRs come from a human donor who received a COVID-19 vaccine.

For this clone: The junction shows a germline mismatch at one end, possibly a read error. The chain joins TRBV6-5 to TRBJ1-1; 7 positions match TRBD1. The CDR3 totals 14 residues. Germline-derived CDR1 and CDR2 are MNHEY and SVGAGI. For the CDR3, the DNA is TGTGCCAGCAGTTTTGCGACAGGGAACGCTGAAGCTTTCTTT. This gives the protein CASSFATGNAEAFF.

The chain uses TRBV7-2 and TRBJ1-2; D is perhaps TRBD1 (5 bases). CDR1 SGHTA and CDR2 FQGNSA come from the germline V gene. The CDR3 spans 14 residues. Between the trimmed V and J ends, which lost 4 bases and 1 base, there was a span of 10 bases. The CDR3 reads CASSSQGNNYGYTF. The CDR3 DNA sequence: TGTGCCAGCAGCTCTCAGGGAAATAACTATGGCTACACCTTC.

This clone was found a few times. V and J are TRBV7-9 and TRBJ2-1; D not resolved. Trimming stripped 3 bases from V and 7 bases from J, with 10 bases between. Per germline, CDR1 SEHNR and CDR2 FQNEAQ (reference sequence). CDR3 length equals 13 residues. CDR3 sequence: CASSLRPGNEQFF. As DNA, the CDR3 is TGTGCCAGCAGCTTGAGACCTGGGAATGAGCAGTTCTTC.

The rearrangement uses TRBV5-4 and TRBJ2-5, with a possible D match to TRBD2 (6 bases). Germline assignment: CDR1 SGHNT and CDR2 YYREEE (reference sequence). Between the trimmed V and J ends, which lost 4 bases and 3 bases, there was a span of 13 bases. CDR3 length: 14 residues. This CDR3 reads CASSAMTGEETQYF. Here the CDR3 DNA reads TGTGCCAGCAGCGCCATGACGGGGGAAGAGACCCAGTACTTC.